The rows below give T cell receptor beta chains drawn from one sample of a study of identical twins' blood T cells. TCRdb reprocessed the 5' RACE reads with MiXCR, giving one entry per CDR3 protein. Among 350,000 to 400,000 distinct CDR3 sequences listed, about 28% were seen once. The sequencing sample was made of PBMCs. These receptor sequences come from a woman between 18 and 55 years old in good health. The CDR3 runs from the conserved cysteine through the conserved F or W. D genes are given only for firm matches. Clone size is given for some rows only: seen once, a few or many times, or a class if the clone is expanded.

J gene	V gene	clone size	D gene	CDR3 protein	CDR3 DNA
TRBJ2-2	TRBV20-1	-	-	CSARLWGPNTGELFF	TGCAGTGCTCGACTGTGGGGGCCGAACACCGGGGAGCTGTTTTTT
TRBJ1-5	TRBV10-3	few	-	CAISEEWLEGQPQHF	TGTGCCATCAGTGAAGAATGGTTAGAGGGTCAGCCCCAGCATTTT
TRBJ2-1	TRBV6-2/TRBV6-3	-	-	CASSYTQPTYNEQFF	TGTGCCAGCAGTTACACCCAACCCACCTACAATGAGCAGTTCTTC
TRBJ2-5	TRBV4-2	-	TRBD2	CASSQEMMVRGASGGAPTQYF	TGTGCCAGCAGCCAAGAGATGATGGTTAGAGGGGCTAGCGGGGGGGCCCCGACCCAGTACTTC
TRBJ2-1	TRBV9	few	TRBD2	CASSVAMLAGGGPTEQFF	TGTGCCAGCAGCGTAGCTATGCTAGCGGGAGGCGGCCCCACGGAGCAGTTCTTC
TRBJ2-7	TRBV3-1	many	-	CASSQKSRASYEQYF	TGTGCCAGCAGCCAAAAATCTAGGGCGTCCTACGAGCAGTACTTC
TRBJ2-1	TRBV7-9	-	-	CASSFRGPEQFF	TGTGCCAGCAGCTTCAGGGGTCCTGAGCAGTTCTTC
TRBJ1-3	TRBV4-1	few	-	CASSQVDSSGNTIYF	TGCGCCAGCAGCCAAGTTGACAGTTCTGGAAACACCATATATTTT
TRBJ1-4	TRBV29-1	-	TRBD1	CSAEGTDEKLFF	TGCAGCGCCGAAGGGACAGATGAAAAACTGTTTTTT
TRBJ2-3	TRBV3-1	few	-	CASSQEGLAYITDTQYF	TGTGCCAGCAGCCAAGAAGGGCTAGCGTATATCACAGATACGCAGTATTTT
TRBJ1-2	TRBV20-1	-	-	CSARDVSVGYGYTF	TGCAGTGCTAGAGATGTATCAGTAGGGTATGGCTACACCTTC
TRBJ2-3	TRBV2	-	-	CASFIPSGGTQYF	TGTGCCAGCTTTATCCCCTCCGGGGGTACGCAGTATTTT
TRBJ1-1	TRBV25-1	-	-	CASSDIVGGREAFF	TGTGCCAGCAGTGATATCGTGGGTGGACGGGAAGCTTTCTTT
TRBJ2-1	TRBV13	few	TRBD1	CASSLGGGRGEQFF	TGTGCCAGCAGCTTAGGAGGGGGCCGCGGTGAGCAGTTCTTC
TRBJ1-5	TRBV6-1	-	-	CASSDPRGQRLVLAQHF	TGTGCCAGCAGTGACCCGAGAGGACAGCGTTTGGTTTTGGCCCAGCATTTT
TRBJ2-5	TRBV12-5	few	-	CASGLGLGETQYF	TGTGCTAGTGGTTTGGGGCTAGGAGAGACCCAGTACTTC
TRBJ1-2	TRBV28	few	TRBD1	CASSLLDRQGHGYTF	TGTGCCAGCAGTCTGTTAGATCGACAGGGCCATGGCTACACCTTC
TRBJ1-5	TRBV20-1	-	-	CSATDRNNQPQHF	TGCAGTGCGACGGACAGAAACAATCAGCCCCAGCATTTT
TRBJ1-2	TRBV9	many	-	CASSVATANYGYTF	TGTGCCAGCAGCGTAGCAACGGCTAACTATGGCTACACCTTC
TRBJ2-5	TRBV29-1	once	-	CSATSGQETQYF	TGCAGCGCGACCAGCGGCCAAGAGACCCAGTACTTC
TRBJ2-1	TRBV29-1	-	-	CSVELNRGVYNEQFF	TGCAGCGTTGAACTTAATAGAGGGGTCTACAATGAGCAGTTCTTC
TRBJ1-1	TRBV29-1	many	TRBD1	CSVAQGMNTEAFF	TGCAGCGTTGCACAGGGGATGAACACTGAAGCTTTCTTT
TRBJ2-1	TRBV13	few	-	CASGGGLNRNEQFF	TGTGCCAGCGGAGGGGGCTTAAATCGGAATGAGCAGTTCTTC
TRBJ1-1	TRBV20-1	-	-	CSARDRRGRDTEAFF	TGCAGTGCTAGAGATCGAAGAGGCAGGGACACTGAAGCTTTCTTT
TRBJ1-2	TRBV20-1	few	-	CSASLQGYGYTF	TGCAGTGCTAGCCTACAGGGATATGGCTACACCTTC
TRBJ2-7	TRBV6-5	-	TRBD1	CASTSRDRAYDQYF	TGTGCCAGCACTAGCCGGGACAGAGCCTACGATCAGTACTTC
TRBJ1-2	TRBV24-1	few	-	CATSETPFYGYTF	TGTGCCACCAGTGAGACGCCGTTCTATGGCTACACCTTC
TRBJ1-5	TRBV20-1	few	-	CSASSGDFSNQPQHF	TGCAGTGCTAGTTCAGGGGACTTTAGCAATCAGCCCCAGCATTTT
TRBJ2-2	TRBV6-7	many	TRBD1	CASSYRTGFAKTGELFF	TGTGCCAGCAGTTATAGGACAGGGTTCGCGAAGACCGGGGAGCTGTTTTTT
TRBJ2-3	TRBV27	once	-	CAISAAGTSKFTDTQYF	TGTGCCATCAGTGCAGCCGGGACTTCTAAGTTCACAGATACGCAGTATTTT
TRBJ2-2	TRBV9	-	-	CASSISGNTGELFF	TGTGCCAGCAGCATTAGCGGGAACACCGGGGAGCTGTTTTTT
TRBJ1-5	TRBV20-1	-	-	CSARGQGSNQPQHF	TGCAGTGCTAGGGGTCAGGGGAGCAATCAGCCCCAGCATTTT
TRBJ1-6	TRBV2	many	-	CASSDRGNSPLHF	TGTGCCAGCAGTGATAGAGGAAATTCACCCCTCCACTTT
TRBJ2-3	TRBV14	-	-	CASGQIMGRATDTQYF	TGTGCCAGCGGCCAAATTATGGGCAGGGCGACAGATACGCAGTATTTT
TRBJ1-1	TRBV29-1	-	-	CSVEADKLFF	TGCAGCGTTGAAGCAGACAAGCTATTCTTT
TRBJ2-1	TRBV3-1	-	-	CASSQVGSEQFF	TGTGCCAGCAGCCAAGTAGGTTCGGAGCAGTTCTTC
TRBJ2-7	TRBV7-9	-	-	CASSLFGMHEQYF	TGTGCCAGCAGCTTATTCGGAATGCACGAGCAGTACTTC
TRBJ1-2	TRBV7-2	-	-	CASSLGGRFYGYTF	TGTGCCAGCAGCTTAGGGGGACGGTTCTATGGCTACACCTTC
TRBJ2-2	TRBV11-1	few	-	CASSPSWQVVTGELFF	TGTGCCAGCAGTCCGAGCTGGCAGGTGGTCACCGGGGAGCTGTTTTTT
TRBJ1-2	TRBV20-1	many	-	CSARDGGALGYTF	TGCAGTGCTAGAGATGGGGGGGCGCTCGGCTACACCTTC
TRBJ1-1	TRBV14	-	-	CASSRPGGAEAFF	TGTGCCAGCAGCCGCCCGGGGGGGGCTGAAGCTTTCTTT
TRBJ2-1	TRBV29-1	-	TRBD1	CSVQTGLSYNEQFF	TGCAGCGTTCAGACAGGGCTGTCCTACAATGAGCAGTTCTTC
TRBJ1-3	TRBV12-3/TRBV12-4	few	-	CASSFVAGAGNTIYF	TGTGCCAGCAGTTTTGTGGCAGGGGCTGGAAACACCATATATTTT
TRBJ1-1	TRBV4-3	few	-	CASSQDPRNTEAFF	TGCGCCAGCAGCCAAGATCCCCGGAACACTGAAGCTTTCTTT
TRBJ2-2	TRBV15	once	-	CATSRVWTTNAGELFF	TGTGCCACCAGCAGAGTTTGGACTACGAACGCCGGGGAGCTGTTTTTT